This TCR beta chain is drawn from a study of OX40 agonist ivuxolimab in advanced cancers. Study details: Each patient was given ivuxolimab into a vein every 2 weeks, at 0.01 to 10 mg/kg.

The germline V gene encodes CDR1 LNHDA and CDR2 SQIVND (reference sequence). The CDR3 sequence is 15 residues long. Trimming took off 7 bases at V and 1 base at J, with 14 bases between the two ends. This clone has only a few counts. Clones were read by immunoSEQ multiplex PCR, and TCRdb kept only the in-frame ones, dropping some. The sample holds tens of thousands of clones, around 92% seen once. The TCR comes from an adult with an advanced solid tumor such as melanoma, head and neck, liver or kidney cancer. V and J are TRBV19 and TRBJ2-1; maybe TRBD1 (6 bases). Sequencing was performed on CD4+ or CD8+ T cells sorted from blood, taken in a trial of the OX40 agonist ivuxolimab. The CDR3 sequence is CASTMGAGSYNEQFF. CDR3 coding DNA: TGTGCCAGTACTATGGGGGCAGGGTCCTACAATGAGCAGTTCTTC.